This TCR beta chain originates from a study of shared clonotypes between healthy human individuals. About the research overall: Plates per donor: three CD4 naive, three CD4 memory, two CD8 naive, one CD8 memory.

The data were produced by immunoSEQ multiplex PCR, yet TCRdb's version contains in-frame clones alone and is incomplete. This sample has around 690,000 clones, with roughly 87% found just once. This clone was counted once. Its antigen is unknown. Points from the study as a whole: Sequencing of the sorted subsets was shown by rarefaction to be incomplete despite large depth. Only blood underwent sampling, and tissue repertoires likely differ. Non-shared clonotypes displayed generation probabilities falling below those of clonotypes present in all four donors.

The CDR3 is 16 residues long. V shed 6 bases, J shed 5 bases, and the junction held 10 bases outside the gene matches. Germline loops: CDR1 MDHEN, CDR2 SYDVKM. V and J are TRBV28 and TRBJ2-5; 12 bases line up with TRBD1. Input material: memory CD8+ T cells from PBMCs. Subset of the sample: CD45RO+ cells pooled with CCR7-negative TemRA cells. The source is a man younger than 30 in good health. Some clones in this sample may be carry-over from other donors' samples. The CDR3 coding sequence is TGTGCCAGCAGGTTACCGGGACAGGGGGCTCGGGAGACCCAGTACTTC. Translated, it gives CASRLPGQGARETQYF.